Sequencing of this TCR beta chain was carried out in a study of beta chain features in type 1 diabetes. At the level of the study: Cell yields, age and gender were similar between patients and healthy donors. Study conclusions and caveats: Researchers report that Type 1 diabetes patients had moderately but significantly shorter TCRB CDR3s across all four CD4+ subsets. VDJ junctions sequenced from type 1 diabetes patients showed fewer insertions and more deletions.

The investigators reverse transcribed all of the isolated RNA, so they sequenced expressed TCRB transcripts. Some clones are missing from TCRdb's copy, which holds only in-frame ones; the method was immunoSEQ multiplex PCR. Of around 70,000 clones in the sample, roughly 50% were seen once. As regards this clone: Antigen specificity is unknown.

Stem cell-like memory, regulatory, central memory and naive CD4+ cells were sorted via CD45RO/CCR7/CD25/CD127/CD95/CD27. The sequence derives from a man under 40 with type 1 diabetes. Sequenced: central memory CD4+ T cells from blood.

CDR3 residues: CAISEGGGNQPQHF. The CDR3 DNA sequence: TGTGCCATCAGTGAAGGAGGTGGGAACCAGCCCCAGCATTTT. This chain connects TRBV10-3 to TRBJ1-5; D is ambiguous. This CDR3 spans 14 amino acids. The V end was cut by 3 bases, the J end by 7 bases, with 13 bases between. Germline V gene data show CDR1 as ENHRY and CDR2 as SYGVKD.